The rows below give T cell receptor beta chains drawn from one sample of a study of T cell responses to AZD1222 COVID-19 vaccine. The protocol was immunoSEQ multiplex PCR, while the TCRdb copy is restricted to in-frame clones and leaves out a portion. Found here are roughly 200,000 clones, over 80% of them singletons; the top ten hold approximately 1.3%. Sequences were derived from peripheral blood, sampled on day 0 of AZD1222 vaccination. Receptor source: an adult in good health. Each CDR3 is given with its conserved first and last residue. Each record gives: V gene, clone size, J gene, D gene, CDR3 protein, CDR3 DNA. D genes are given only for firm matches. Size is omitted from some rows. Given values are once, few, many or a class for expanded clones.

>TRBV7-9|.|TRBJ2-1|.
CASSPQGDPYNEQFF
TGTGCCAGCAGCCCCCAAGGGGACCCCTACAATGAGCAGTTCTTC
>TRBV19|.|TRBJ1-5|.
CATSGPWGNQPQHF
TGTGCCACCTCCGGGCCCTGGGGCAATCAGCCCCAGCATTTT
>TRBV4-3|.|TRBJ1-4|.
CASSQGPVAKIDAGEKLFF
TGCGCCAGCAGCCAAGGCCCCGTGGCAAAGATAGACGCGGGGGAAAAACTGTTTTTT
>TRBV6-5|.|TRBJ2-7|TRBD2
CASNGLAGFSYEQYF
TGTGCCAGCAATGGACTAGCGGGATTCTCCTACGAGCAGTACTTC
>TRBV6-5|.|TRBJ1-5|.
CASIRGTSNQPQHF
TGTGCCAGCATTCGTGGGACTAGCAATCAGCCCCAGCATTTT
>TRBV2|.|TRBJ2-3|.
CASSGPDLRTDTQYF
TGTGCCAGCAGTGGCCCAGACTTAAGAACAGATACGCAGTATTTT
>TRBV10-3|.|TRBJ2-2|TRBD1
CAIRETGGDGELFF
TGTGCCATCAGGGAAACAGGGGGCGACGGGGAGCTGTTTTTT
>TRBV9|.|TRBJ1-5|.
CASSLQGFDQPQHF
TGTGCCAGCAGCCTACAGGGTTTTGATCAGCCCCAGCATTTT
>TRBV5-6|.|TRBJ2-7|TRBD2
CASSGTTDNYYEQYF
TGTGCCAGCAGCGGGACTACGGACAATTACTACGAGCAGTACTTC
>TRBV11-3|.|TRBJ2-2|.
CATGAGSGELFF
TGTGCCACCGGTGCTGGGAGCGGGGAGCTGTTTTTT
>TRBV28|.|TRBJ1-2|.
CASRSDRYGYTF
TGTGCCAGCAGGTCAGATCGTTATGGCTACACCTTC
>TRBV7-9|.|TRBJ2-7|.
CASGDTPYEQYF
TGTGCCTCCGGGGACACCCCATACGAGCAGTACTTC
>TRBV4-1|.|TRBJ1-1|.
CASSPGVGDTEAFF
TGCGCCAGCAGCCCCGGTGTCGGCGACACTGAAGCTTTCTTT
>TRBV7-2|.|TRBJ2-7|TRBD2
CASSLAFWGLAQYEQYF
TGTGCCAGCAGCTTAGCCTTTTGGGGACTAGCGCAATACGAGCAGTACTTC
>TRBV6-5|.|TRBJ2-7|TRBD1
CASSVGTVGYEQYF
TGTGCCAGCAGCGTTGGGACAGTAGGCTACGAGCAGTACTTC
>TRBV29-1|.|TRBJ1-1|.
CSVLREAEAFF
TGCAGCGTTCTCCGGGAGGCCGAAGCTTTCTTT
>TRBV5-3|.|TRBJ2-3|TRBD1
CARSSGTGRTDTQYF
TGTGCCAGAAGCTCCGGGACAGGCCGCACAGATACGCAGTATTTT
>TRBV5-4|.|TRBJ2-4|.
CASSGGWTDGAKNIQYF
TGTGCCAGCAGCGGTGGGTGGACAGACGGTGCCAAAAACATTCAGTACTTC
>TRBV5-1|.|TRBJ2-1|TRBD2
CASSATSGSDEQFF
TGCGCCAGCAGCGCGACTAGCGGCTCGGATGAGCAGTTCTTC
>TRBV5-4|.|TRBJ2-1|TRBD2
CATFQTSGGSSYNEQFF
TGTGCCACCTTCCAGACTAGCGGGGGGTCATCCTACAATGAGCAGTTCTTC
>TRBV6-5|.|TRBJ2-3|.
CASTQGQTMADTQYF
TGTGCCAGCACCCAGGGCCAGACGATGGCAGATACGCAGTATTTT
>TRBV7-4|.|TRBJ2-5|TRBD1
CASSFTPGTGGGETQYF
TGTGCCAGCAGCTTTACCCCCGGGACAGGGGGCGGGGAGACCCAGTACTTC
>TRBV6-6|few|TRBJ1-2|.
CASSYSEGHYGYTF
TGTGCCAGCAGTTACTCGGAGGGACACTATGGCTACACCTTC
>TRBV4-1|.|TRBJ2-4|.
CASSQGGAKNIQYF
TGCGCCAGCAGCCAAGGGGGTGCCAAAAACATTCAGTACTTC
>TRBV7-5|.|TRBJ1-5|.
CARRNGQGDYNSNQPQHF
TGTGCCAGAAGGAACGGACAGGGGGATTATAATAGCAATCAGCCCCAGCATTTT
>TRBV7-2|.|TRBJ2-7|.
CASSLDGFSYEQYF
TGTGCCAGCAGCTTAGATGGGTTCAGCTACGAGCAGTACTTC
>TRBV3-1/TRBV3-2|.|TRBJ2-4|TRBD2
CASSQFLAGVGKNIQYF
TGTGCCAGCAGCCAGTTCCTAGCGGGGGTAGGCAAAAACATTCAGTACTTC
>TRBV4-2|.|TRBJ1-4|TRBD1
CASSPGTGIEKLFF
TGTGCCAGCAGCCCAGGGACAGGGATTGAAAAACTGTTTTTT
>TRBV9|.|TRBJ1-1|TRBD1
CASSMGQITEAFF
TGTGCCAGCAGCATGGGACAGATCACTGAAGCTTTCTTT
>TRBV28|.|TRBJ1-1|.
CASISPGGLRVNTEAFF
TGTGCCAGCATTTCCCCCGGTGGATTGCGGGTGAACACTGAAGCTTTCTTT
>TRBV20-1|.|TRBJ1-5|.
CSASLGPANQPQHF
TGCAGTGCTAGTCTCGGGCCAGCTAATCAGCCCCAGCATTTT
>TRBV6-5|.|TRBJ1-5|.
CASSYSYISNQPQHF
TGTGCCAGCAGTTACTCGTATATTAGCAATCAGCCCCAGCATTTT
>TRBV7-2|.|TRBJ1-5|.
CASSLVPNQPQHF
TGTGCCAGCAGCTTAGTCCCCAATCAGCCCCAGCATTTT
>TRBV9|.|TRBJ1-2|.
CASSVAGDYGYTF
TGTGCCAGCAGCGTAGCAGGGGACTATGGCTACACCTTC
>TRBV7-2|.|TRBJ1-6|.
CASTVDSPLHF
TGTGCCAGCACCGTCGATTCACCCCTCCACTTT
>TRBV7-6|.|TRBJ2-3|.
CASSLENRLLTDTQYF
TGTGCCAGCAGCTTAGAGAACAGACTCCTCACAGATACGCAGTATTTT
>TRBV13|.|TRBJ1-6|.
CASSTRGGLDNSPLHF
TGTGCCAGCAGCACCCGGGGGGGCTTGGACAATTCACCCCTCCACTTT
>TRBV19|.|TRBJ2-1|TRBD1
CASTPRDRGGELQFF
TGTGCCAGTACCCCCCGGGACAGGGGGGGAGAACTGCAGTTCTTC
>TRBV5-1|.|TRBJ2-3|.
CASSRRGRTSTDTQYF
TGCGCCAGCAGCAGACGAGGACGGACTAGCACAGATACGCAGTATTTT
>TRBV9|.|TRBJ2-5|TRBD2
CASSPEKLAGEETQYF
TGTGCCAGCAGCCCGGAGAAACTAGCGGGGGAGGAGACCCAGTACTTC
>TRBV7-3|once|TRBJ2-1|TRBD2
CASSSPGLAGPYNEQFF
TGTGCCAGCAGTTCACCGGGACTAGCGGGGCCTTACAATGAGCAGTTCTTC
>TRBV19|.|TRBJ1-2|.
CASSYKGLYGYTF
TGTGCCAGTAGTTATAAGGGACTCTATGGCTACACCTTC
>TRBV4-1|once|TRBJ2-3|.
CASSQNFPDTQYF
TGCGCCAGCAGCCAAAACTTCCCAGATACGCAGTATTTT
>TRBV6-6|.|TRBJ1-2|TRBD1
CASRRDRGPLNYGYTF
TGTGCCAGCAGGCGGGACAGGGGGCCCCTTAACTATGGCTACACCTTC
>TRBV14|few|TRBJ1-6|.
CASSSLGPSALHF
TGTGCCAGCAGCTCCCTCGGTCCCTCGGCCCTCCACTTT
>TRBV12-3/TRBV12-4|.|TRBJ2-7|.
CASSLYYEQYF
TGTGCCAGCAGTTTATACTACGAGCAGTACTTC
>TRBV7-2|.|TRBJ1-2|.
CASSFGSRGSGYTF
TGTGCCAGCAGCTTCGGGTCTAGGGGGTCGGGCTACACCTTC
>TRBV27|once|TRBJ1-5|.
CASSPDSGGKEPQHF
TGTGCCAGCAGTCCCGACTCCGGGGGAAAGGAGCCCCAGCATTTT
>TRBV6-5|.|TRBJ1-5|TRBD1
CASGQGSSNQPQHF
TGTGCCAGCGGACAGGGCTCAAGCAATCAGCCCCAGCATTTT
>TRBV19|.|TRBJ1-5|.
CASSIGTLALQPQHF
TGTGCCAGTAGTATAGGAACCCTGGCCCTGCAGCCCCAGCATTTT
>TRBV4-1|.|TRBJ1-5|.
CASSQEVDSGSNQPQHF
TGCGCCAGCAGCCAAGAGGTTGACTCCGGTAGCAATCAGCCCCAGCATTTT